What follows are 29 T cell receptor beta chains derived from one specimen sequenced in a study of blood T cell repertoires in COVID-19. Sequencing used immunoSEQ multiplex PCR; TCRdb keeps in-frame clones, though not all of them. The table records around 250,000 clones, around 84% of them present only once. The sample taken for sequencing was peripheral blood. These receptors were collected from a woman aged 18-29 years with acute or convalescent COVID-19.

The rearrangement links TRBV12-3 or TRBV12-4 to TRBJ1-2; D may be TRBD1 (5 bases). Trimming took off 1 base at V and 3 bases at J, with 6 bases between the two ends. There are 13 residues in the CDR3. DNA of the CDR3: TGTGCCAGCAGTTTAGGGGGGGACTATGGCTACACCTTC. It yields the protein CASSLGGDYGYTF.

CDR3 protein: CASSGQGASYEQYF. The CDR3 nucleotides read TGTGCCAGCAGCGGACAGGGGGCTTCTTACGAGCAGTACTTC. This sequence joins TRBV14 and TRBJ2-7; 11 bases align to TRBD1. V shed 5 bases, J shed 4 bases, and the junction held 4 bases outside the gene matches. The CDR3 is 14 residues long. Germline CDR1 SGHDN, CDR2 FVKESK.

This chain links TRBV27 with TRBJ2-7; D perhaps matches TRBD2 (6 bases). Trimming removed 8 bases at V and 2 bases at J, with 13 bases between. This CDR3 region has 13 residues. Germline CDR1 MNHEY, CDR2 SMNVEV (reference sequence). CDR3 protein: CASSSGGTYEQYF. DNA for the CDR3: TGTGCCAGCTCGTCCGGGGGTACCTACGAGCAGTACTTC.

CDR3 amino acids: CASSEEGVSSGNTIYF. DNA for the CDR3: TGTGCCAGCAGTGAAGAAGGGGTGAGCTCTGGAAACACCATATATTTT. The chain joins TRBV6-1 to TRBJ1-3, with D possibly being TRBD1 (5 bases). Trimming cost V 1 base and J 0 bases, with 10 bases left between them. Germline assignment: CDR1 MNHNS and CDR2 SASEGT. CDR3 size: 16 residues.

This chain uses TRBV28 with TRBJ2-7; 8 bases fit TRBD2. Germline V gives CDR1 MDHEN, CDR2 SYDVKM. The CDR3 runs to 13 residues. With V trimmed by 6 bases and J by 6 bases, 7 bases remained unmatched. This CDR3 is CASRRDGGVEQYF. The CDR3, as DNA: TGTGCCAGCAGGAGGGACGGGGGGGTCGAGCAGTACTTC.

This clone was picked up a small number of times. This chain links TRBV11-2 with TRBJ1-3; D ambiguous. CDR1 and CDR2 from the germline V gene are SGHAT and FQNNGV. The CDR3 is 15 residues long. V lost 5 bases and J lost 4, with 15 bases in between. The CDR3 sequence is CASSHSGEGGNTIYF. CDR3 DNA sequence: TGTGCCAGCAGCCATAGCGGGGAGGGAGGAAACACCATATATTTT.

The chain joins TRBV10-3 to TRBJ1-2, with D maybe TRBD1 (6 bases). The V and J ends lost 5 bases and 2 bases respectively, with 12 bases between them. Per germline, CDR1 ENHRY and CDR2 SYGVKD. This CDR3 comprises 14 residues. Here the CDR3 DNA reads TGTGCCATCAGTACGGACAGAGAGAACTATGGCTACACCTTC. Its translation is CAISTDRENYGYTF.

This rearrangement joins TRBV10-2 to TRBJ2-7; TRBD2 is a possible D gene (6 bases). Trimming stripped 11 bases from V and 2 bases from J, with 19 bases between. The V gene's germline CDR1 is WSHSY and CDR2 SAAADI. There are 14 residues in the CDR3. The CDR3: CACSDGRLPYEQYF. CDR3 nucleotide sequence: TGCGCCTGCTCCGACGGGAGACTCCCCTACGAGCAGTACTTC.

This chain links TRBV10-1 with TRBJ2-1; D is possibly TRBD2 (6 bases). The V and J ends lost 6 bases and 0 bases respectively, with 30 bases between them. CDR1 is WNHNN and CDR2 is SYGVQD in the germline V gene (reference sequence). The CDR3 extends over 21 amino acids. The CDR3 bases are TGCGCCAGCAGCGGGGGTGATGTAGGGGCCTCTCTATCGAGCTCCTACAATGAGCAGTTCTTC. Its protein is CASSGGDVGASLSSSYNEQFF.

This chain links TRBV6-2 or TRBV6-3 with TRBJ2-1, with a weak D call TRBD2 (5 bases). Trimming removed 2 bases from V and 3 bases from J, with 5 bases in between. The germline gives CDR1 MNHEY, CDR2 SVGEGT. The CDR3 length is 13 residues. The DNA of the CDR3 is TGTGCCAGCAGTTACCGGGACTACAATGAGCAGTTCTTC. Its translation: CASSYRDYNEQFF.

CDR3 sequence reads: CASSLSGTGYEQYF. The CDR3 coding sequence is TGTGCCAGCAGCTTATCTGGGACAGGGTACGAGCAGTACTTC. The gene calls are TRBV7-3 and TRBJ2-7, with 9 bases identical to TRBD1. The germline CDR1 and CDR2 sequences are SGHTA and FQGTGA. The CDR3 is 14 amino acids. Trimming cost V 2 bases and J 4 bases; bases outside gene matches: 3.

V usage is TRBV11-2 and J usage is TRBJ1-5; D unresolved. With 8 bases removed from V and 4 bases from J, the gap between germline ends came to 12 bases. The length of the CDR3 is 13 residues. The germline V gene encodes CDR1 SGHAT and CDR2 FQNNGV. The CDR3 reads CASGPPGNQPQHF. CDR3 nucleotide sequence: TGTGCCAGCGGGCCACCTGGTAATCAGCCCCAGCATTTT.

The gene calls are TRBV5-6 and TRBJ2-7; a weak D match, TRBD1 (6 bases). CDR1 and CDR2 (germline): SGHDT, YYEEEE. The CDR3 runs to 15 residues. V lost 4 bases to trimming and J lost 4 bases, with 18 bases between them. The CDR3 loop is CASSQETGDGYEQYF. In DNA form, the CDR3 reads TGTGCCAGCAGCCAGGAGACAGGAGATGGATACGAGCAGTACTTC.

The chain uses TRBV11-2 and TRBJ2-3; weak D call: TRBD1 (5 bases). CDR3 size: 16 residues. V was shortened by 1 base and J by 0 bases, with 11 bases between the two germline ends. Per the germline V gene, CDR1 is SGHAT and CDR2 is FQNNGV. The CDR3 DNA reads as TGTGCCAGCAGCTTAGGGCAGGGCGTCAGCACAGATACGCAGTATTTT. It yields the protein CASSLGQGVSTDTQYF.

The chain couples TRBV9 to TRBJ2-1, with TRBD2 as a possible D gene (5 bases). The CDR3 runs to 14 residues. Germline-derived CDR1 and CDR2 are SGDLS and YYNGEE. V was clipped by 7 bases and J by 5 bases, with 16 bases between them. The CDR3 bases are TGTGCCAGCTCTGGCCTAGCAGCCAACAATGAGCAGTTCTTC. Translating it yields CASSGLAANNEQFF. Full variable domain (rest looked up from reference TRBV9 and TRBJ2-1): DSGVTQTPKHLITATGQRVTLRCSPRSGDLSVYWYQQSLDQGLQFLIQYYNGEERAKGNILERFSAQQFPDLHSELNLSSLELGDSALYFCASSGLAANNEQFFGPGTRLTVL.

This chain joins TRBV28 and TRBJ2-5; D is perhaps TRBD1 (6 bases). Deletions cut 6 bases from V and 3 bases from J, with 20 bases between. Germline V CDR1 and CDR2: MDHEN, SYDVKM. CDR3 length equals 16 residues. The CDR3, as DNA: TGTGCCAGCAGCCGCTCGGACAGTATATCCAAAGAGACCCAGTACTTC. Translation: CASSRSDSISKETQYF.

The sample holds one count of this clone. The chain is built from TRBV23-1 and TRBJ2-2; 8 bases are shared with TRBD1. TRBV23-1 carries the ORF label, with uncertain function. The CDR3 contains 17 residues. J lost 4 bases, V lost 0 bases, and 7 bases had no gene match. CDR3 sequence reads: CASSQSTGGRRTGELFF. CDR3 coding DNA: TGCGCCAGCAGTCAATCCACAGGGGGAAGACGCACCGGGGAGCTGTTTTTT.

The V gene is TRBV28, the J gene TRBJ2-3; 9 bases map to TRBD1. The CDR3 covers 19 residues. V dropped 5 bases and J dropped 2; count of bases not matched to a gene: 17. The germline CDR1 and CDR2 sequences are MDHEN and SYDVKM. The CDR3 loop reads CASSPLQGAGGYYTDTQYF. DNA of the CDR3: TGTGCCAGCAGTCCTCTACAGGGGGCTGGTGGATATTACACAGATACGCAGTATTTT. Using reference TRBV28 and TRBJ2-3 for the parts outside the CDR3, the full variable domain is DVKVTQSSRYLVKRTGEKVFLECVQDMDHENMFWYRQDPGLGLRLIYFSYDVKMKEKGDIPEGYSVSREKKERFSLILESASTNQTSMYLCASSPLQGAGGYYTDTQYFGPGTRLTVL.

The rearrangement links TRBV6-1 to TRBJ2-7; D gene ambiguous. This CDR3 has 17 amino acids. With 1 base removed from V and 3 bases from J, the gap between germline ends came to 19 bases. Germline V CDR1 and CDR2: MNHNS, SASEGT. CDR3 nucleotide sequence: TGTGCCAGCAGTGAAGGCGTAGGTAGGCGGCAGAGCTACGAGCAGTACTTC. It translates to CASSEGVGRRQSYEQYF.

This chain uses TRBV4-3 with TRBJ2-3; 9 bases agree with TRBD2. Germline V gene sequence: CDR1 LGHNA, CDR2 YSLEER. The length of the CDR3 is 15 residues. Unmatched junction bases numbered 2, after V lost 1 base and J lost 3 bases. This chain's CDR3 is CASSQGLAETDTQYF. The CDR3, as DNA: TGCGCCAGCAGCCAAGGACTAGCGGAAACAGATACGCAGTATTTT.

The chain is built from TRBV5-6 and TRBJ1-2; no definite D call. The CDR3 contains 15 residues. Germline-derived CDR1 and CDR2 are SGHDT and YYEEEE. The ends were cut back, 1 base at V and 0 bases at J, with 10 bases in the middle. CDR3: CASSLYPPTNYGYTF. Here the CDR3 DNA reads TGTGCCAGCAGCTTGTACCCACCTACTAACTATGGCTACACCTTC. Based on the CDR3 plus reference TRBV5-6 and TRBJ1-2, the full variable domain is DAGVTQSPTHLIKTRGQQVTLRCSPKSGHDTVSWYQQALGQGPQFIFQYYEEEERQRGNFPDRFSGHQFPNYSSELNVNALLLGDSALYLCASSLYPPTNYGYTFGSGTRLTVV.

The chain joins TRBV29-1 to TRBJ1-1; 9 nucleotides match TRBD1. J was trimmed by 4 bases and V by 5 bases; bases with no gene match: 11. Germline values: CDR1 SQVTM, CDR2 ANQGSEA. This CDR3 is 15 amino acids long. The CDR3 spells CSVTGTGSAVTEAFF. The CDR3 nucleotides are TGCAGCGTTACCGGGACAGGGTCCGCGGTCACTGAAGCTTTCTTT.

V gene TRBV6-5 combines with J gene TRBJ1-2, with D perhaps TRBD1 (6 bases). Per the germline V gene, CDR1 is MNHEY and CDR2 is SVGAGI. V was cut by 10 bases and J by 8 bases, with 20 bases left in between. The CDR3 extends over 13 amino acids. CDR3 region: CATLQGNRWGYTF. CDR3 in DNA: TGTGCCACCCTACAGGGAAACAGATGGGGCTACACCTTC.

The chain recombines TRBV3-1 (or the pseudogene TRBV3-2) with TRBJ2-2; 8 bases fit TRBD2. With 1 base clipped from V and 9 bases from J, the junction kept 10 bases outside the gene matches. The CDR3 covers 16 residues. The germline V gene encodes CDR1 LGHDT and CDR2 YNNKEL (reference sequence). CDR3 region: CASSQGSGTKARELFF. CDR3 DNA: TGTGCCAGCAGCCAAGGTAGCGGGACAAAGGCCCGGGAGCTGTTTTTT.

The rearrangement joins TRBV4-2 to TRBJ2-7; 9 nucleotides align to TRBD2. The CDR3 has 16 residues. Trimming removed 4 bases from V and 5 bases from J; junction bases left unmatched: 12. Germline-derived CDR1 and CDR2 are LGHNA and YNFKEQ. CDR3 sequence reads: CASSPSSGGRADEQYF. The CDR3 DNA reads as TGTGCCAGCAGCCCCTCGTCTGGCGGGAGGGCCGACGAGCAGTACTTC.

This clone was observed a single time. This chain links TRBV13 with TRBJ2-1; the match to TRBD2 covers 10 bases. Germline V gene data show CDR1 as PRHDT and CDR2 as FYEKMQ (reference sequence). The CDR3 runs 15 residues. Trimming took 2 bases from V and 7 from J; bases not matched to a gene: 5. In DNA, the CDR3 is TGTGCCAGCAGCTTACCTAGCGGGAGTTCAAATGAGCAGTTCTTC. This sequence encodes CASSLPSGSSNEQFF. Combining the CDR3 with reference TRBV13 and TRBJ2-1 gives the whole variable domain AAGVIQSPRHLIKEKRETATLKCYPIPRHDTVYWYQQGPGQDPQFLISFYEKMQSDKGSIPDRFSAQQFSDYHSELNMSSLELGDSALYFCASSLPSGSSNEQFFGPGTRLTVL.

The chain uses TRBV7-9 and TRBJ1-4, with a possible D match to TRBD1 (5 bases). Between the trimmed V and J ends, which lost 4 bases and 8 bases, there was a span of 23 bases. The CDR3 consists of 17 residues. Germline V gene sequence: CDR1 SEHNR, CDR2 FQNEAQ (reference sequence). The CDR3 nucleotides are TGTGCCAGCAGCTCGCCCATCGACGGCTCTAAGGGGGAAAAACTGTTTTTT. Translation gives CASSSPIDGSKGEKLFF.

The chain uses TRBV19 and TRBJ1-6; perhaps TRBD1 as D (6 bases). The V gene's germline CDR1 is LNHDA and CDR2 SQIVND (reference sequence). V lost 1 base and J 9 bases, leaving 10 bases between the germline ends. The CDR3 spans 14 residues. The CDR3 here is CASSIARGGSPLHF. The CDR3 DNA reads TGTGCCAGTAGTATAGCTAGGGGGGGTTCACCCCTCCACTTT.

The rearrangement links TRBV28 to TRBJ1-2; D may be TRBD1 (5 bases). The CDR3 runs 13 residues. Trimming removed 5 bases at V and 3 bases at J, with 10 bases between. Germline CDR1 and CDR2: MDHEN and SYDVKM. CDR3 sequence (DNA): TGTGCCAGCAGTCTAAGACAGCACTATGGCTACACCTTC. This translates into CASSLRQHYGYTF.